This TCR beta chain was observed in a study of neurological immune-mediated disorders. Trimming shortened V by 7 bases and J by 2 bases, and 10 bases separated the two germline ends. Germline-derived CDR1 and CDR2 are DFQATT and SNEGSKA (reference sequence). The CDR3 spans 12 residues. This clonotype occurred many times. Time point defined: longitudinal time-point 1 (baseline). Healthy controls were blood bank volunteers in Maryland, USA. Where libraries were unsorted, they were derived from 2 million PBMCs stored at -80 degrees C. One entry per CDR3 protein results from TCRdb running MiXCR on the 5' RACE reads. Of under 90,000 distinct CDR3 sequences in the sample, 10% to 13% were seen once.

The specimen sequenced was PBMCs. This TCR was sampled from a man between 25 and 39 years old in good health. The J gene is TRBJ2-3, the V gene TRBV20-1, with D unclear. The CDR3 protein is CSEMGSTDTQYF. The CDR3 bases are TGCAGTGAGATGGGGTCCACAGATACGCAGTATTTT.